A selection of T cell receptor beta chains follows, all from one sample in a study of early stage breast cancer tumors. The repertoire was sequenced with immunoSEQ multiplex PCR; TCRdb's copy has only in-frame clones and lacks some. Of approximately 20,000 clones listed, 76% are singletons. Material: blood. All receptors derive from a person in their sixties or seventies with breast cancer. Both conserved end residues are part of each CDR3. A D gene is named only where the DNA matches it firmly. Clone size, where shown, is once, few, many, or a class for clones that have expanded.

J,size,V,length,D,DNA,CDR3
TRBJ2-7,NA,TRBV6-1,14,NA,TGTGCCAGCAGTGAAAGCCGGGGCTTCTACGAGCAGTACTTC,CASSESRGFYEQYF
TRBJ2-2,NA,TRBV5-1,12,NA,TGCGCCAGCAGCTTGACGGTCGGGGAGCTGTTTTTT,CASSLTVGELFF
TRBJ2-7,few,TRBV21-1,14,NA,TGTGCCAGCACCAAAAGGGGGGCTGGGTACGAGCAGTACTTC,CASTKRGAGYEQYF
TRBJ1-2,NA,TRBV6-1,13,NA,TGTGCCAGCAGTGAAGTTAATTGGGATGGCTACACCTTC,CASSEVNWDGYTF
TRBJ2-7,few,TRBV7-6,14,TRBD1,TGTGCCAGCAGCCAGACAGGGCCGCGGGACGAGCAGTACTTC,CASSQTGPRDEQYF
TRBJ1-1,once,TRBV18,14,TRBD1,TGTGCCAGCTCACCCGGGACAGGGCAATCTGAAGCTTTCTTT,CASSPGTGQSEAFF
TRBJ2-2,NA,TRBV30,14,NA,TGTGCCTGGGGGGGGACGGGGAACACCGGGGAGCTGTTTTTT,CAWGGTGNTGELFF
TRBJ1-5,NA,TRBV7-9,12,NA,TGTGCCAGCAGCACGGAGGTGCAGCCCCAGCATTTT,CASSTEVQPQHF
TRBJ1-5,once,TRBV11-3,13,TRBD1,TGTGCCAGCAGCATCAGACAGGGTCAGCCCCAGCATTTT,CASSIRQGQPQHF
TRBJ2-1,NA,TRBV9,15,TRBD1,TGTGCCAGCAGCCGAAGGACAGGGGGCCACAATGAGCAGTTCTTC,CASSRRTGGHNEQFF
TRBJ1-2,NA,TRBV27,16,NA,TGTGCCAGCAGCCCGCAACCAGAGGGCACCGACTATGGCTACACCTTC,CASSPQPEGTDYGYTF
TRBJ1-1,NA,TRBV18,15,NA,TGTGCCAGCTCACCACCAGCTGGAGGGGGGCGCGGAGCTTTCTTT,CASSPPAGGGRGAFF
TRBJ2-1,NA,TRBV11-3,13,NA,TGTGCCAGCAGCTTAGGGGGGTACAATGAGCAGTTCTTC,CASSLGGYNEQFF
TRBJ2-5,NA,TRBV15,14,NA,TGTGCCACCAGCAGAGTTGGGGACGCAGTGACCCAGTACTTC,CATSRVGDAVTQYF
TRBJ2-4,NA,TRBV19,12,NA,TGTGCCAGTAGTATAACAGGAAACATTCAGTACTTC,CASSITGNIQYF
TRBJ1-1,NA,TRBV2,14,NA,TGTGCCAGCAGTGTAGCCAGGATGAACACTGAAGCTTTCTTT,CASSVARMNTEAFF
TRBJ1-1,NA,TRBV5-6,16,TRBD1,TGTGCCAGCAGCTCCGGGACAGGCACCCCTAGCACTGAAGCTTTCTTT,CASSSGTGTPSTEAFF
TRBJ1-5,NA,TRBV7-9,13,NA,TGTGCCAGCAGCCAAGGGACAACTCAGCCCCAGCATTTT,CASSQGTTQPQHF
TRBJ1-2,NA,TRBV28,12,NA,TGTGCCAGCAGGCCGGGGGGCTATGGCTACACCTTC,CASRPGGYGYTF
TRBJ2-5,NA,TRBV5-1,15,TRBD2,TGCGCCAGCAAACTAGCGGGATACAAACAAGAGACCCAGTACTTC,CASKLAGYKQETQYF
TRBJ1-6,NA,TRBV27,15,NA,TGTGCCAGCAGTTCCTTTTCCACCCTTGATTCACCCCTCCACTTT,CASSSFSTLDSPLHF
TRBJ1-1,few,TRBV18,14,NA,TGTGCCAGCTCACCATTGGTCTTGAAGGCTGAAGCTTTCTTT,CASSPLVLKAEAFF
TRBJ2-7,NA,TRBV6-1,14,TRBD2,TGTGCCTTACTGATAGCGGGAGGAAGATACGAGCAGTACTTC,CALLIAGGRYEQYF
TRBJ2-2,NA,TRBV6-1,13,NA,TGTGCCAGCAGCTTGGGACAAAACGGGGAGCTGTTTTTT,CASSLGQNGELFF
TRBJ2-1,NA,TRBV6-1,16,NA,TGTGCCAGCAGTGAAGCAGGGGCTAACTCCTACAATGAGCAGTTCTTC,CASSEAGANSYNEQFF
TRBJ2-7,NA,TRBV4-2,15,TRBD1,TGTGCCAGCAGCTTAATGACAGGGGGTGGGTACGAGCAGTACTTC,CASSLMTGGGYEQYF
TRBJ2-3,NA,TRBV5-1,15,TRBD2,TGCGCCAGCAGCTTTTTAGCGGGAGTTGAAGATACGCAGTATTTT,CASSFLAGVEDTQYF
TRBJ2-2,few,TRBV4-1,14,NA,TGCGCCAGCAGCGACAGCACGAACACCGGGGAGCTGTTTTTT,CASSDSTNTGELFF
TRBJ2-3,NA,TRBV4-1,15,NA,TGCGCCAGCAGCTTTCAAGCGACAGGCACAGATACGCAGTATTTT,CASSFQATGTDTQYF
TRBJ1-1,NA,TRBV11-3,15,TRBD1,TGTGCCAGCAGCCCTACAGGGGGTTATTACACTGAAGCTTTCTTT,CASSPTGGYYTEAFF
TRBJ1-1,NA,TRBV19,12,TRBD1,TGTGCCAGCGGGACAGGGAGGACTGAAGCTTTCTTT,CASGTGRTEAFF